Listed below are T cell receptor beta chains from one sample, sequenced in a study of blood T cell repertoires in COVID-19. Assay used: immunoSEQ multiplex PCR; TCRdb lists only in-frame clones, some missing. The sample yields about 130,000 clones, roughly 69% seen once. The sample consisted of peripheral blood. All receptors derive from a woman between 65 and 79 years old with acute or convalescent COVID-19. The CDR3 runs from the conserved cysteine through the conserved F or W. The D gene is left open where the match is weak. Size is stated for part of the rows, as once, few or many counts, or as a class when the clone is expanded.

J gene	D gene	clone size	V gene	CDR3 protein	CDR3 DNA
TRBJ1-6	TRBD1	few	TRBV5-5	CASSSRDRGQSPLHF	TGTGCCAGCAGCTCCCGGGACAGGGGCCAATCGCCCCTCCACTTT
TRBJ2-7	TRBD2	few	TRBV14	CASSQASSGRRSYEQYF	TGTGCCAGCAGCCAAGCGTCTAGCGGGAGAAGGTCCTACGAGCAGTACTTC
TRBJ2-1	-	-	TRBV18	CASSPTAGLSYNEQFF	TGTGCCAGCTCACCCACCGCCGGACTTAGCTACAATGAGCAGTTCTTC
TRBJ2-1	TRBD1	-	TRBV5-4	CASSRAGQGRGNEQFF	TGTGCCAGCAGCCGGGCGGGACAGGGCCGAGGGAATGAGCAGTTCTTC
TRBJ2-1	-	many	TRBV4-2	CASSQDDGSSYNEQFF	TGTGCCAGCAGCCAAGATGACGGGAGCTCCTACAATGAGCAGTTCTTC
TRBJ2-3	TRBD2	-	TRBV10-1	CASSDRTSGGAPTDTQYF	TGCGCCAGCAGTGACCGGACTAGCGGGGGGGCCCCCACAGATACGCAGTATTTT
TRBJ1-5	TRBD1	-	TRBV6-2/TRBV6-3	CASSNQGARQPQHF	TGTGCCAGCAGTAACCAGGGGGCTCGTCAGCCCCAGCATTTT
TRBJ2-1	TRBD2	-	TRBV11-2	CASSTSLASFYNEQFF	TGTGCCAGCAGCACCTCACTAGCGAGCTTTTACAATGAGCAGTTCTTC
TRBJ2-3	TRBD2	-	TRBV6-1	CASSEVRGGGSDTQYF	TGTGCCAGCAGTGAAGTTAGGGGCGGGGGTTCGGATACGCAGTATTTT
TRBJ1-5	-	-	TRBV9	CVSNSRGEYGSNQPQHF	TGTGTCAGCAACTCTCGGGGGGAGTACGGTAGCAATCAGCCCCAGCATTTT
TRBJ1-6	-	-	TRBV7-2	CASSLEGRAQNSPLHF	TGTGCCAGCAGCTTAGAGGGCAGGGCTCAGAATTCACCCCTCCACTTT
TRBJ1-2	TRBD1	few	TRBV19	CASSRQGGYTF	TGTGCCAGTAGTAGACAGGGGGGCTACACCTTC
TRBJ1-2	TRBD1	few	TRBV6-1	CASSEAKWDRGRGYTF	TGTGCCAGCAGTGAAGCTAAGTGGGACAGGGGACGAGGCTACACCTTC
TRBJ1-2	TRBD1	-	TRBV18	CASSGDRGTRYGYTF	TGTGCCAGCTCGGGGGACAGGGGGACCCGTTATGGCTACACCTTC
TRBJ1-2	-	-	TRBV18	CASSPRDSYGYTF	TGTGCCAGCTCACCCCGAGACTCCTATGGCTACACCTTC
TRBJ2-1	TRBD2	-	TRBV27	CASSDLAGGRDEQFF	TGTGCCAGCAGTGACCTAGCGGGAGGTCGAGACGAGCAGTTCTTC
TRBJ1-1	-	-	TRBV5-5	CASSLSGQKIEAFF	TGTGCCAGCAGCTTGTCGGGACAAAAAATTGAAGCTTTCTTT
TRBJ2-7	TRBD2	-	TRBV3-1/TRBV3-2	CASSQDLTSGTYEQYF	TGTGCCAGCAGCCAAGACCTAACTAGCGGGACCTACGAGCAGTACTTC
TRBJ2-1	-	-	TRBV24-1	CATSDWRDNEQFF	TGTGCCACCAGTGATTGGCGGGATAATGAGCAGTTCTTC
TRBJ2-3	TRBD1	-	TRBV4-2	CASSPGQGATDTQYF	TGTGCCAGCAGCCCGGGACAGGGGGCCACAGATACGCAGTATTTT
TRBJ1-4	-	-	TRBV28	CASRGGANEKLFF	TGTGCCAGCAGAGGGGGGGCTAATGAAAAACTGTTTTTT
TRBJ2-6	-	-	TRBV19	CASSRVGGSGANVLTF	TGTGCCAGTAGCAGGGTGGGGGGATCTGGGGCCAACGTCCTGACTTTC
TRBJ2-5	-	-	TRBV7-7	CASSLNQGGQETQYF	TGTGCCAGCAGCTTAAATCAGGGCGGTCAAGAGACCCAGTACTTC
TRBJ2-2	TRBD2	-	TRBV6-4	CASSRSGAGTGELFF	TGTGCCAGCAGTCGAAGCGGGGCGGGCACCGGGGAGCTGTTTTTT
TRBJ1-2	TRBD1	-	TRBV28	CASSLDRVGYGYTF	TGTGCCAGCAGCCTCGACAGGGTAGGCTATGGCTACACCTTC
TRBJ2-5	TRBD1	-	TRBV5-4	CASSLPTGLKETQYF	TGTGCCAGCAGCTTACCGACAGGGTTGAAAGAGACCCAGTACTTC
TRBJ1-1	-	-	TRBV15	CATSRDRGGALTEAFF	TGTGCCACCAGCAGAGATAGGGGAGGGGCGTTAACTGAAGCTTTCTTT
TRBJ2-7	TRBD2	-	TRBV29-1	CSVGPLAGAVGYEQYF	TGCAGCGTCGGCCCCCTAGCGGGAGCGGTAGGATACGAGCAGTACTTC
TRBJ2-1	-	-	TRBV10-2	CASSEGGQREKQFF	TGCGCCAGCAGTGAAGGGGGACAAAGGGAAAAGCAGTTCTTC
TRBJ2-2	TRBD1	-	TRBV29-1	CSVVRGQNTGELFF	TGCAGCGTTGTTAGGGGGCAAAATACCGGGGAGCTGTTTTTT
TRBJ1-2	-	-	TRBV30	CAWSTIGQNYGYTF	TGTGCCTGGAGTACGATAGGACAGAACTATGGCTACACCTTC
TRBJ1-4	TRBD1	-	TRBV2	CASRGNRGLEKLFF	TGTGCCAGCAGGGGGAACAGGGGGCTTGAAAAACTGTTTTTT
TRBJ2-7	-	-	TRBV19	CASSIKASSYEQYF	TGTGCCAGTAGTATCAAAGCGTCCTCCTACGAGCAGTACTTC
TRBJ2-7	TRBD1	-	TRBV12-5	CASGLVPPGQTSYEQYF	TGTGCTAGTGGTTTGGTACCCCCGGGACAGACCTCCTACGAGCAGTACTTC
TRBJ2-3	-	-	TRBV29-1	CSVEDRRGGTDTQYF	TGCAGCGTTGAAGATCGCAGGGGCGGCACAGATACGCAGTATTTT
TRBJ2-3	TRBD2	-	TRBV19	CASTGGGFSTDTQYF	TGTGCCAGTACGGGGGGAGGCTTCAGCACAGATACGCAGTATTTT
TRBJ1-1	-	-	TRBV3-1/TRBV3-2	CASSQAGPGTEAFF	TGTGCCAGCAGCCAAGCTGGCCCGGGCACTGAAGCTTTCTTT
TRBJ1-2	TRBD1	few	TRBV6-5	CASSADRVGHYGYTF	TGTGCCAGCAGCGCTGACAGGGTCGGGCACTATGGCTACACCTTC
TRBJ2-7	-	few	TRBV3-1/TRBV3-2	CASSTRGAPGEQYF	TGTGCCAGCAGCACCCGGGGGGCGCCGGGTGAGCAGTACTTC
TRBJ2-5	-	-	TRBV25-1	CASSPSTPEQETQYF	TGTGCCAGCAGCCCTTCGACCCCGGAGCAAGAGACCCAGTACTTC
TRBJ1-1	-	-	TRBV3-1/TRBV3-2	CASSQEQGPNTEAFF	TGTGCCAGCAGCCAAGAGCAGGGGCCGAACACTGAAGCTTTCTTT
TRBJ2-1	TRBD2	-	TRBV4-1	CASSQERFFTSGRTREQFF	TGCGCCAGCAGCCAAGAAAGATTTTTTACTAGCGGGAGAACACGGGAGCAGTTCTTC
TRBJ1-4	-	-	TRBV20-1	CSASPGAREKLFF	TGCAGTGCTAGTCCAGGGGCGCGGGAAAAACTGTTTTTT
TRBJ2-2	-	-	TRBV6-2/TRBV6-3	CASSYLRQGELFF	TGTGCCAGCAGTTACCTAAGACAGGGGGAGCTGTTTTTT
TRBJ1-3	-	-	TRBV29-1	CSIPLSSGNTIYF	TGCAGCATTCCACTGAGCTCTGGAAACACCATATATTTT
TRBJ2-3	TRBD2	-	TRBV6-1	CASSEELAGGADTQYF	TGTGCCAGCAGTGAAGAACTAGCGGGAGGCGCAGATACGCAGTATTTT